These 21 T cell receptor beta chains share one sample of origin, sequenced in a study of cytomegalovirus exposure and HLA in healthy donors. PCR amplification relied on 60 Vbeta primers (plus 13 Jbeta primers). Sequenced by immunoSEQ multiplex PCR; TCRdb stores in-frame clones only, minus some. Of 100,000 to 150,000 clones listed, around 80% were seen once; the top ten hold roughly 5.7%. Specimen: PBMCs. These receptors came from a man younger than 40 in good health and CMV-seronegative.

The chain links TRBV15 to TRBJ2-7; D gene uncertain. Looked up from germline, CDR1 is LNHNV and CDR2 is YYDKDF (reference sequence). Trimming left V 0 bases short and J 6 bases short, with 12 bases between. The CDR3 runs to 14 residues. CDR3 bases: TGTGCCACCAGCAGAGATTATGAGGCCGGCGAGCAGTACTTC. It codes for CATSRDYEAGEQYF.

Only a few counts were recorded for this clone. The V call is TRBV5-1, the J call TRBJ2-1, with D uncertain. Germline loops: CDR1 SGHRS, CDR2 YFSETQ. CDR3 length: 14 residues. Trimming pared 0 bases from V and 5 bases from J, leaving 9 bases between. The CDR3 DNA reads TGCGCCAGCAGCTTGGTATCAGTTCACAATGAGCAGTTCTTC. This sequence encodes CASSLVSVHNEQFF.

The V call is TRBV28, the J call TRBJ2-7; TRBD2 aligns across 7 bases. V trimming: 7 bases; J trimming: 5 bases; junction bases outside the gene matches: 11. Germline V gives CDR1 MDHEN, CDR2 SYDVKM. The CDR3 has 14 residues. DNA of the CDR3: TGTGCCAGCACCCTTGGTCGGCTAGCGGACGAGCAGTACTTC. It translates to CASTLGRLADEQYF.

The chain is built from TRBV30 and TRBJ2-7; D is perhaps TRBD2 (5 bases). Per germline, CDR1 GTSNPN and CDR2 SVGIG (reference sequence). The CDR3 is 14 residues long. V dropped 1 base and J dropped 0 bases, with 10 bases sitting between them. CDR3 bases: TGTGCCTGGAGTGATGGGAGAAGCTCCTACGAGCAGTACTTC. Residues: CAWSDGRSSYEQYF. Complete variable domain (other parts from reference TRBV30 and TRBJ2-7): SQTIHQWPATLVQPVGSPLSLECTVEGTSNPNLYWYRQAAGRGLQLLFYSVGIGQISSEVPQNLSASRPQDRQFILSSKKLLLSDSGFYLCAWSDGRSSYEQYFGPGTRLTVT.

This clone occurred a few times. This chain connects TRBV7-9 to TRBJ1-5; D ambiguous. Germline assignment: CDR1 SEHNR and CDR2 FQNEAQ (reference sequence). The CDR3 has 14 residues. The V gene lost 5 bases and the J gene lost 2 bases, with 10 bases spanning the gap. CDR3 DNA sequence: TGTGCCAGCAGCCCTGTAAATGGCAATCAGCCCCAGCATTTT. This codes for CASSPVNGNQPQHF.

This chain joins TRBV5-1 and TRBJ2-1, with a weak D call TRBD2 (6 bases). CDR1 and CDR2 from the germline V gene are SGHRS and YFSETQ. CDR3 length: 14 residues. Trimming stripped 4 bases from V and 7 bases from J, with 15 bases between. The chain's CDR3 is CASSPGLGENEQFF. The CDR3 DNA sequence: TGCGCCAGCAGCCCGGGACTCGGGGAAAATGAGCAGTTCTTC.

Only one count was recorded for this clone. One end of the junction fails to match germline, which may point to a read error. The chain employs TRBV5-4 and TRBJ2-5, with 11 bases identical to TRBD2. Germline CDR1 and CDR2: SGHNT and YYREEE (reference sequence). This CDR3 comprises 16 residues. The CDR3 DNA reads as TGTGCCAGCAGCTTGACTAGCGGGGGTCAGGGGGAGATCCAGTACTTC. Translated: CASSLTSGGQGEIQYF.

The gene calls are TRBV2 and TRBJ2-2; D is possibly TRBD1 (6 bases). The CDR3 runs to 13 residues. The germline V gene has CDR1 SNHLY and CDR2 FYNNEI. V was pared by 6 bases and J by 8 bases, with 13 bases between. The CDR3: CASRGKGTGELFF. The CDR3 bases are TGTGCCAGCAGAGGAAAAGGGACAGGGGAGCTGTTTTTT.

V usage is TRBV6-6 and J usage is TRBJ2-1; D is possibly TRBD2 (5 bases). This CDR3 has 12 residues. Germline values: CDR1 MNHNY, CDR2 SVGAGI (reference sequence). The ends were cut back, 8 bases at V and 5 bases at J, with 10 bases in the middle. CDR3 amino acids: CASSLSDNEQFF. The CDR3 DNA sequence: TGTGCCAGCTCCCTTAGCGACAATGAGCAGTTCTTC.

Written as DNA, the CDR3 is TGTGCCAGCAGTTTCCATGGAGGGGGCAAACTGTTTTTT. Its translation: CASSFHGGGKLFF. The chain couples TRBV27 to TRBJ1-4; the match to TRBD1 covers 7 bases. Germline loops: CDR1 MNHEY, CDR2 SMNVEV (reference sequence). The CDR3 loop spans 13 amino acids. J gave up 11 bases and V 3 bases, and 6 bases lay outside the gene matches.

This chain joins TRBV19 and TRBJ2-7, with D possibly matching TRBD2 (6 bases). The CDR3 covers 15 residues. In germline, CDR1 is LNHDA, CDR2 SQIVND (reference sequence). Trimming left V 7 bases short and J 3 bases short, with 19 bases between. CDR3 amino acids: CASTTTTAGYYEQYF. The CDR3 nucleotides read TGTGCCAGTACCACCACAACCGCGGGGTACTACGAGCAGTACTTC. Looking up the rest from reference TRBV19 and TRBJ2-7 gives the full variable domain: DGGITQSPKYLFRKEGQNVTLSCEQNLNHDAMYWYRQDPGQGLRLIYYSQIVNDFQKGDIAEGYSVSREKKESFPLTVTSAQKNPTAFYLCASTTTTAGYYEQYFGPGTRLTVT.

V usage is TRBV2 and J usage is TRBJ2-4, with 8 nucleotides matching TRBD1. In germline, CDR1 is SNHLY, CDR2 FYNNEI. This CDR3 region has 14 residues. Trimming took 7 bases from V and 6 from J; bases not matched to a gene: 8. CDR3: CASNRGQGGNIQYF. CDR3 nucleotide sequence: TGTGCCAGCAATCGAGGACAGGGTGGAAACATTCAGTACTTC.

This clone was recorded only once. This chain uses TRBV29-1 with TRBJ2-6; no clear D. The CDR3 has 12 residues. Trimming removed 5 bases from V and 3 bases from J, with 5 bases in between. Germline V lookup: CDR1 SQVTM, CDR2 ANQGSEA. The CDR3 DNA is TGCAGCGTTTCCGGTGGGGCCAACGTCCTGACTTTC. It encodes CSVSGGANVLTF.

V and J are TRBV5-1 and TRBJ2-1; 13 bases are shared with TRBD2. The germline gives CDR1 SGHRS, CDR2 YFSETQ. The J segment lost 7 bases and the V segment lost 4 bases, leaving 8 bases of the junction unmatched. This CDR3 contains 16 residues. The CDR3 DNA reads TGCGCCAGCAGCCAAATCAGGACTAGCGGGGGTAATGAGCAGTTCTTC. The encoded protein is CASSQIRTSGGNEQFF.

This chain joins TRBV19 and TRBJ2-7, with D tentatively TRBD1 (5 bases). V was clipped by 5 bases and J by 2 bases, with 13 bases between them. This CDR3 spans 14 amino acids. CDR1 and CDR2 from the germline V gene are LNHDA and SQIVND (reference sequence). CDR3 sequence (DNA): TGTGCCAGTAGTCTCTCAGGGCTTACCTACGAGCAGTACTTC. Protein product: CASSLSGLTYEQYF.

This clone was seen just once. The chain carries TRBV4-3 and TRBJ1-1; 9 positions agree with TRBD1. V lost 2 bases, J lost 0 bases, and 7 bases stayed unmatched. The CDR3 covers 17 residues. Germline CDR1 is LGHNA and CDR2 is YSLEER. In DNA, the CDR3 is TGCGCCAGCAGCCAATCCACAGGGGGCTGGGTGAACACTGAAGCTTTCTTT. It encodes CASSQSTGGWVNTEAFF.

The V and J genes are TRBV5-1 and TRBJ2-5; 8 bases map to TRBD2. The germline V gene has CDR1 SGHRS and CDR2 YFSETQ. The CDR3 consists of 15 residues. V dropped 2 bases and J dropped 2; count of bases not matched to a gene: 5. CDR3 nucleotide sequence: TGCGCCAGCAGCTTTGGGCGGGGGGCGCAAGAGACCCAGTACTTC. This sequence encodes CASSFGRGAQETQYF.

This clone has just one count. This chain joins TRBV2 and TRBJ1-5; TRBD1 might be the D (5 bases). Germline V gene data show CDR1 as SNHLY and CDR2 as FYNNEI. V was cut by 3 bases and J by 1 base, with 10 bases left in between. There are 15 residues in the CDR3. CDR3 loop: CASSDKTVSNQPQHF. CDR3 DNA sequence: TGTGCCAGCAGTGATAAGACAGTAAGCAATCAGCCCCAGCATTTT.

The V gene is TRBV15, the J gene TRBJ2-1; 9 bases line up with TRBD2. The CDR3 is 15 amino acids. The germline CDR1 and CDR2 sequences are LNHNV and YYDKDF (reference sequence). The V gene end was trimmed by 0 bases and the J gene end by 6 bases; junction bases not matched to a gene: 3. CDR3 amino acids: CATSREVAGVNEQFF. In nucleotides, the CDR3 is TGTGCCACCAGCAGAGAGGTAGCGGGAGTCAATGAGCAGTTCTTC.

This sequence joins TRBV28 and TRBJ1-4, with D possibly TRBD1 on 5 matching bases. This CDR3 contains 14 residues. Per germline, CDR1 MDHEN and CDR2 SYDVKM. V was shortened by 3 bases and J by 8 bases, with 13 bases between the two germline ends. The CDR3 DNA reads as TGTGCCAGCAGTTTGGGGCCGCTCAGGGAAAAACTGTTTTTT. This translates into CASSLGPLREKLFF.

The CDR3 sequence is CASSQEPGNTEAFF. In DNA form, the CDR3 reads TGCGCCAGCAGCCAAGAGCCGGGGAACACTGAAGCTTTCTTT. V is TRBV4-3 and J is TRBJ1-1; D not certain. CDR1 and CDR2 (germline): LGHNA, YSLEER. The CDR3 has 14 amino acids. Deletions cut 0 bases from V and 1 base from J, with 6 bases between.